This section outlines one T cell receptor (beta chain) sequence together with its context. Its cognate antigen is unknown. This CDR3 has 14 residues. The ends were cut back, 5 bases at V and 2 bases at J, with 13 bases in the middle. Germline V lookup: CDR1 SEHNR, CDR2 FQNEAQ (reference sequence). This sample was included in a study of shared clonotypes between healthy human individuals. The study's findings and limits: For naive CD4 cells, approximately 4.8% of clonotypes were shared across a handful of donors.

Terminally differentiated effector memory CD45RA+ cells were left out of the naive CD8 fraction, which was CD45RO-negative and positively selected for CCR7. The table came from immunoSEQ multiplex PCR; TCRdb's copy has only in-frame clones and leaves some out. The sample records some 2 million clones, about 95% being singletons. The sequenced material came from naive CD8+ T cells sorted from blood. The chain recombines TRBV7-9 with TRBJ2-7, with D perhaps matching TRBD1 or TRBD2 (5 bases each). The TCR was taken from a man between 18 and 35 years old in good health. For the CDR3, the DNA is TGTGCCAGCAGCCCGGGGCTATCTCCCTACGAGCAGTACTTC. Protein: CASSPGLSPYEQYF.